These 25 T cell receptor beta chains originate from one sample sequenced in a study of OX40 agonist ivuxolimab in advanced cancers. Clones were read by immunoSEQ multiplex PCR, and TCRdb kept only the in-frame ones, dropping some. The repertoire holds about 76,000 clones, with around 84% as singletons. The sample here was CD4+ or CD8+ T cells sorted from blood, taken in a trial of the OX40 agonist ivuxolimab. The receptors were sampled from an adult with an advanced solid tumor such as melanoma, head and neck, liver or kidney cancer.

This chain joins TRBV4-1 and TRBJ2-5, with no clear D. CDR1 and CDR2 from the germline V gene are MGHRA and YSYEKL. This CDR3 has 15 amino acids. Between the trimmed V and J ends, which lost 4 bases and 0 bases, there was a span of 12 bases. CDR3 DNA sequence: TGCGCCAGCAGCCCCAGAAAGACGTACCAAGAGACCCAGTACTTC. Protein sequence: CASSPRKTYQETQYF.

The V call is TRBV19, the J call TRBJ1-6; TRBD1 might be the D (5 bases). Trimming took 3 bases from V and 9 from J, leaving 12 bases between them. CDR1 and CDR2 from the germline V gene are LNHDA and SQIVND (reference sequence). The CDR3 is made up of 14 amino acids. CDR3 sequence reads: CASSIQGDASPLHF. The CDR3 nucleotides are TGTGCCAGTAGTATTCAAGGGGATGCTTCACCCCTCCACTTT.

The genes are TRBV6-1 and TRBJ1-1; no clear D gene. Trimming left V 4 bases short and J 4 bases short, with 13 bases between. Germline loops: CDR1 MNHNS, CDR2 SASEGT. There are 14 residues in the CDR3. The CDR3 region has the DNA TGTGCCAGCAGTGCCCGCAGGACTTCCACTGAAGCTTTCTTT. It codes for CASSARRTSTEAFF.

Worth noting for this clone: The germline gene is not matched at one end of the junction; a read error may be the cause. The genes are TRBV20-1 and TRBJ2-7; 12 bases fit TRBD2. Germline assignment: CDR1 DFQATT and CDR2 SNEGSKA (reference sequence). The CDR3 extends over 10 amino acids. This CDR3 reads CSASWTSGIF. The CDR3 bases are TGCAGTGCTTCATGGACTAGCGGGATCTTC.

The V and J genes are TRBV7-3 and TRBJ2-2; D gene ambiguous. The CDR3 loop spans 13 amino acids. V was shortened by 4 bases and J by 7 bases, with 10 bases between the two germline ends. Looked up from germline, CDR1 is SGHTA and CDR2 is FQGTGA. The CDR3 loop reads CASSSPSHGELFF. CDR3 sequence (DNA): TGTGCCAGCAGCTCCCCTAGTCACGGGGAGCTGTTTTTT. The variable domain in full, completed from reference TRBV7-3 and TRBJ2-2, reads GAGVSQTPSNKVTEKGKYVELRCDPISGHTALYWYRQSLGQGPEFLIYFQGTGAADDSGLPNDRFFAVRPEGSVSTLKIQRTERGDSAVYLCASSSPSHGELFFGEGSRLTVL.

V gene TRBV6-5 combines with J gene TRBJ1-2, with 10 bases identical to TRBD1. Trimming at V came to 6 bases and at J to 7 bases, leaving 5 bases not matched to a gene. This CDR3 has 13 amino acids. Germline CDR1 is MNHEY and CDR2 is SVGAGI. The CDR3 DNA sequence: TGTGCCAGCAGCACCTGGACAGGGGGTGGCTACACCTTC. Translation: CASSTWTGGGYTF.

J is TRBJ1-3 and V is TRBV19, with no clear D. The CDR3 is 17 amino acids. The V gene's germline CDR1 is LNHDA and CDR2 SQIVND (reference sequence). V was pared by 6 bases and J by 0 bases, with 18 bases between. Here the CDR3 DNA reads TGTGCCAGTAGCCCATCTCGGGGAGGGATCTCTGGAAACACCATATATTTT. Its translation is CASSPSRGGISGNTIYF.

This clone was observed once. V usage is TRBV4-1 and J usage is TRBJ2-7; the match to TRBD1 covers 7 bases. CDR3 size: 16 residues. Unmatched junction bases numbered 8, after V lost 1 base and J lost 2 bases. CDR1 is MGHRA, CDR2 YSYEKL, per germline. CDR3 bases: TGCGCCAGCAGCCAAGGGAGGACAGGATTGACCTACGAGCAGTACTTC. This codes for CASSQGRTGLTYEQYF.

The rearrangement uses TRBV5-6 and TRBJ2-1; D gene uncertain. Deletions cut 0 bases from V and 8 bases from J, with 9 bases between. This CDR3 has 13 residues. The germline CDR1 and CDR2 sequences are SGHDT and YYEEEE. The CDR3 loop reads CASSLGPTDEQFF. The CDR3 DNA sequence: TGTGCCAGCAGCTTGGGCCCTACGGATGAGCAGTTCTTC.

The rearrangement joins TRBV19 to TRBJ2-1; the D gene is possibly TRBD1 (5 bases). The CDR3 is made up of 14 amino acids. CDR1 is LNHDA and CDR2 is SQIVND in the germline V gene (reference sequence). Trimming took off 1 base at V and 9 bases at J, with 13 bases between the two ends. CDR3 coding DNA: TGTGCCAGTAGTATAGGGTCCAGGGCAGGTGAGCAGTTCTTC. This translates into CASSIGSRAGEQFF.

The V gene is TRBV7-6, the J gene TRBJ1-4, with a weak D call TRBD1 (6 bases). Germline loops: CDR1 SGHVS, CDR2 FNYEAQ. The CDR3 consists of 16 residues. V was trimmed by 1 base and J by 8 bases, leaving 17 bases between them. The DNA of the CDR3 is TGTGCCAGCAGCTTAGGCAGGGGCGGTTTGGGGGAAAAACTGTTTTTT. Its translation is CASSLGRGGLGEKLFF.

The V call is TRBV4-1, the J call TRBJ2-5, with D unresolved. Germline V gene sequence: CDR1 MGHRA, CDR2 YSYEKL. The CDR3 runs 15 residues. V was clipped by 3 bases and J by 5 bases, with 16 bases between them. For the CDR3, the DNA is TGCGCCAGCAGCCAGAAAGTTCCAGGCGTGGAGACCCAGTACTTC. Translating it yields CASSQKVPGVETQYF.

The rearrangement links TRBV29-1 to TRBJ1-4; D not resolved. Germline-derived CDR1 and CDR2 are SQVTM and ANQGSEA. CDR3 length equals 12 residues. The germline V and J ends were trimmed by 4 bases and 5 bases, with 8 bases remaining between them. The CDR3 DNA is TGCAGCGTTGGGCCACAGAATGAAAAACTGTTTTTT. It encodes CSVGPQNEKLFF.

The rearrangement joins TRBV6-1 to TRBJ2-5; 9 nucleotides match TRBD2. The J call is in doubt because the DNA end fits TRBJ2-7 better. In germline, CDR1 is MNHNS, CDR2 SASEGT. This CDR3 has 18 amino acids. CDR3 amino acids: CASSEALLGRGGGYEQYF. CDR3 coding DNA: TGTGCCAGCAGTGAAGCCCTCTTAGGGCGGGGGGGTGGTTACGAGCAGTACTTC.

The CDR3 spells CASRPPGQGRNEQYF. Here the CDR3 DNA reads TGTGCCAGCAGACCCCCGGGACAGGGAAGGAACGAGCAGTACTTC. The V gene is TRBV6-5, the J gene TRBJ2-7; the match to TRBD1 covers 9 bases. The CDR3 has 15 amino acids. Trimming removed 6 bases from V and 5 bases from J; junction bases left unmatched: 11. Germline V gene data show CDR1 as MNHEY and CDR2 as SVGAGI.

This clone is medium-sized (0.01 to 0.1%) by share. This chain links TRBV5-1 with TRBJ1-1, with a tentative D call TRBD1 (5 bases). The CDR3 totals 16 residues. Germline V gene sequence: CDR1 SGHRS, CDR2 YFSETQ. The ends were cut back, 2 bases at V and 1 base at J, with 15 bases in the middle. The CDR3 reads CASSFRRGPANTEAFF. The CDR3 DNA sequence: TGCGCCAGCAGCTTTAGAAGGGGTCCGGCGAACACTGAAGCTTTCTTT.

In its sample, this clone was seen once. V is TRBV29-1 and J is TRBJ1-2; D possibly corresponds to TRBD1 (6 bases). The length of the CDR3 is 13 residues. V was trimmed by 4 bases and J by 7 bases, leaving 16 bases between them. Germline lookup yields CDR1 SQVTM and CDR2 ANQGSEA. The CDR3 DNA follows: TGCAGCGTTGGGACAGCTGGTGGGGGTGGCTACACCTTC. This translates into CSVGTAGGGGYTF.

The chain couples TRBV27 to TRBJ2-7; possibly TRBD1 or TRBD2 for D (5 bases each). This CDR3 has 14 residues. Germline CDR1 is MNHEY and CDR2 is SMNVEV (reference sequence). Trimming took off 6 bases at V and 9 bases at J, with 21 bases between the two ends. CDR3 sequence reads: CASRFAGTESRQYF. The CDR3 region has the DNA TGTGCCAGCAGATTCGCCGGGACGGAGTCTCGGCAGTACTTC.

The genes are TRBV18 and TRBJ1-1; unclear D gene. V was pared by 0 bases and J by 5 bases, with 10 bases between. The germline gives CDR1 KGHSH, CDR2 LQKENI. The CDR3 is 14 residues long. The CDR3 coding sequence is TGTGCCAGCTCACCACCGACGGCCGAAACTGAAGCTTTCTTT. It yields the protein CASSPPTAETEAFF.

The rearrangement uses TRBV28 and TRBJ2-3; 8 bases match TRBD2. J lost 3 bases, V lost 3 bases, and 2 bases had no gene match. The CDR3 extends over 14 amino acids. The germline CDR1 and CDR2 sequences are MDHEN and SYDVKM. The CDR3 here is CASSFSGGTDTQYF. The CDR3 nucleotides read TGTGCCAGCAGTTTTTCGGGGGGGACAGATACGCAGTATTTT.

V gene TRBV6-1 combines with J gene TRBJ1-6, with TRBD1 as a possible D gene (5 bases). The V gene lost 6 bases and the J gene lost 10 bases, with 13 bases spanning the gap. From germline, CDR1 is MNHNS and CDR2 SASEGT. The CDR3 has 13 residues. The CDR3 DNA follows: TGTGCCAGCAGGGGACCTCTCGACTCACCCCTCCACTTT. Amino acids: CASRGPLDSPLHF.

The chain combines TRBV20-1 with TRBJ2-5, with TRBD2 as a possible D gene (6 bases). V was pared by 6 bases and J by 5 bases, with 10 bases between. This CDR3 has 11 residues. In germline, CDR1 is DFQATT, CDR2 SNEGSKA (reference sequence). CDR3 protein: CSALRGETQYF. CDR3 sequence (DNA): TGCAGTGCCCTCCGGGGGGAGACCCAGTACTTC.

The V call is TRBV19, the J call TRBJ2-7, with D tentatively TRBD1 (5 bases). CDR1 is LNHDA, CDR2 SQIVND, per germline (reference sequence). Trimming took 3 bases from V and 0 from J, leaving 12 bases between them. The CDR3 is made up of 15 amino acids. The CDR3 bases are TGTGCCAGTAGTATCTGGGGCGGAGCCTCCTACGAGCAGTACTTC. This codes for CASSIWGGASYEQYF.

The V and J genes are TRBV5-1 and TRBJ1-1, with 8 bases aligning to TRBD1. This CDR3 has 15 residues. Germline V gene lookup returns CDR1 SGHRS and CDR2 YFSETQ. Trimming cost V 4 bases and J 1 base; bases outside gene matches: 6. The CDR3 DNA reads TGCGCCAGCAGCACCCAGACAGGGGCGAACACTGAAGCTTTCTTT. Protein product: CASSTQTGANTEAFF.

DNA for the CDR3: TGTGCCAGCAGCCGAGACAGGGTGAGCGAAAAACTGTTTTTT. Translating it yields CASSRDRVSEKLFF. This chain connects TRBV6-5 to TRBJ1-4; 7 bases are shared with TRBD1. Trimming at V came to 6 bases and at J to 8 bases, leaving 9 bases not matched to a gene. Germline CDR1 and CDR2: MNHEY and SVGAGI. This CDR3 is 14 amino acids long.